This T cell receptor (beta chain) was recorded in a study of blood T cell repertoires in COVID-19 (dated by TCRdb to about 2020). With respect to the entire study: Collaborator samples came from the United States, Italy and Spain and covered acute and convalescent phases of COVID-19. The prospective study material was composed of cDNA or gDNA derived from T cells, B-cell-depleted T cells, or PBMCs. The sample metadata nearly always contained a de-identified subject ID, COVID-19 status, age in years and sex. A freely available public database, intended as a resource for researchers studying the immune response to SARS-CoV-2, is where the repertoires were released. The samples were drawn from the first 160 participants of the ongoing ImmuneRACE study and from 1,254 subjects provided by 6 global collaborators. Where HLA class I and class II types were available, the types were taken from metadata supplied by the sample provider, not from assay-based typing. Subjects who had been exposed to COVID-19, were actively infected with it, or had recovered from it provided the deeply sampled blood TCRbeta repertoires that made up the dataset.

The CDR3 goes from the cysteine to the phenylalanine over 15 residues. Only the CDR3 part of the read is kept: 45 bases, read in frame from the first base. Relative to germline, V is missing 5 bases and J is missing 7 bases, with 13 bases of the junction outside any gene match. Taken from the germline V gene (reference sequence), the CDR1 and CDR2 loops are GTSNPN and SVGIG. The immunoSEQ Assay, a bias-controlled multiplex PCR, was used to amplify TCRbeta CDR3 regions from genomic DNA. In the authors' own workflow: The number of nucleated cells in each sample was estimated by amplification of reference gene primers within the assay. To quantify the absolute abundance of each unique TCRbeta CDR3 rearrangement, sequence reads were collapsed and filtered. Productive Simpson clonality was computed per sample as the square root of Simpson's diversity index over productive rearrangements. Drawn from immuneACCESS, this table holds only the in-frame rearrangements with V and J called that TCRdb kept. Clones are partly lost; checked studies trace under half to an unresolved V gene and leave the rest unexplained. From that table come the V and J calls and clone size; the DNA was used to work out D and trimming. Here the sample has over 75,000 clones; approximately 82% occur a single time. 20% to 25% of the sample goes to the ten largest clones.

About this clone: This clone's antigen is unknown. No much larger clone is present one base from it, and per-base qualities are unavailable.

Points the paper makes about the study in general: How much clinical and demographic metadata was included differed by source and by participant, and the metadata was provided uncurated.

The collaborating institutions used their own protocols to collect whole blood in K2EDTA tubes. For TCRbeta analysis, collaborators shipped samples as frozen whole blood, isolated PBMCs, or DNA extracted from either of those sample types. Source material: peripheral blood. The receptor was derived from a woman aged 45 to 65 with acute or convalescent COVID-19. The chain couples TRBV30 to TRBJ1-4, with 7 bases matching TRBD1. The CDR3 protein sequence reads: CAWRPIQGVGEKLFF. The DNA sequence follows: TGTGCCTGGCGTCCCATTCAGGGGGTGGGTGAAAAACTGTTTTTT.